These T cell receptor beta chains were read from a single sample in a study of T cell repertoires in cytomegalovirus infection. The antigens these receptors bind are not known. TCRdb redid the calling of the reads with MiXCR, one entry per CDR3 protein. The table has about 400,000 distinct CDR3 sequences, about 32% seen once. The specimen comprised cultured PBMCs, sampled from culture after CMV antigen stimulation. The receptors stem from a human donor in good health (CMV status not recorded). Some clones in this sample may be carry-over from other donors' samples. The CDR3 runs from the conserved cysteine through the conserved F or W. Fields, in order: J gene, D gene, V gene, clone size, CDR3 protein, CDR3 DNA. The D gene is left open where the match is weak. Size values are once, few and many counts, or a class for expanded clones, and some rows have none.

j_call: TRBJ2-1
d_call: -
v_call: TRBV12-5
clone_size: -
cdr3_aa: CASGLVLTSSGNEQFF
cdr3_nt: TGTGCTAGTGGTTTGGTACTAACTTCCTCCGGTAATGAGCAGTTCTTC

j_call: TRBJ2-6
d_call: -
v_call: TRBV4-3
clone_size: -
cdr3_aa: CASSQDSGANVLTF
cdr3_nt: TGCGCCAGCAGCCAAGACTCTGGGGCCAACGTCCTGACTTTC

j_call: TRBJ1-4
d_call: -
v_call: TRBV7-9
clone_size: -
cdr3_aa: CASSSGQPGELFF
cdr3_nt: TGTGCCAGCAGCTCAGGACAGCCCGGGGAACTGTTTTTT

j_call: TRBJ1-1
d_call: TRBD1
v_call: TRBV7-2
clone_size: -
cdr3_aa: CASSSSIRDRGKSNTEAFF
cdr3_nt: TGTGCCAGCAGCTCCTCTATTCGGGACAGGGGGAAAAGCAACACTGAAGCTTTCTTT

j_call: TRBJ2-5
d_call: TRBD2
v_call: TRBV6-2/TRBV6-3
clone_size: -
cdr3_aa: CASSLPSGLAGGKETQYF
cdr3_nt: TGTGCCAGCAGCCTCCCCTCTGGACTAGCGGGAGGGAAAGAGACCCAGTACTTC

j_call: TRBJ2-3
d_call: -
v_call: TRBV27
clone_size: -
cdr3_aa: CASSPSSMPGLRSQYF
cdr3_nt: TGTGCCAGCAGCCCTTCTTCGATGCCAGGGCTTAGATCGCAGTATTTT

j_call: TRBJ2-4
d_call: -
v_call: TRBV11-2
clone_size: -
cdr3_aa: CASSLGEAGIQYF
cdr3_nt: TGTGCCAGCAGCTTAGGGGAGGCGGGCATTCAGTACTTC

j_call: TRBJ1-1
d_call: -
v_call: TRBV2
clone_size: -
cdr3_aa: CASTLVSGEAFF
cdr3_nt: TGTGCCAGCACCTTAGTGAGCGGTGAAGCTTTCTTT

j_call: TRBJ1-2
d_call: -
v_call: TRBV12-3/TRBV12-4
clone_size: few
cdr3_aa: CASRNSGNYGYTF
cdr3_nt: TGTGCCAGCAGAAACAGCGGGAACTATGGCTACACCTTC

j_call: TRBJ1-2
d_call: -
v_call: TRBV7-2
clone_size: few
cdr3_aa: CASSLGTTRSYTF
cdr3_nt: TGTGCCAGCAGCTTAGGAACCACGCGGAGCTACACCTTC

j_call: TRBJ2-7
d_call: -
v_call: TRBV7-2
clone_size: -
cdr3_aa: CASSFGRTSSYEQYF
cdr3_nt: TGTGCCAGCAGCTTTGGGCGGACCAGCTCCTACGAGCAGTACTTC

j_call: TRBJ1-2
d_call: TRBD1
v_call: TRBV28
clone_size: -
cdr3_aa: CASRSQGVVGGYTF
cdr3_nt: TGTGCCAGCAGGAGTCAGGGGGTTGTAGGTGGCTACACCTTC

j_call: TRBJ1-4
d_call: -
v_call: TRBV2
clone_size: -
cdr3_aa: CASSPRVVLRNNEKLFF
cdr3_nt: TGTGCCAGCAGTCCCCGGGTCGTCCTCCGGAATAATGAAAAACTGTTTTTT

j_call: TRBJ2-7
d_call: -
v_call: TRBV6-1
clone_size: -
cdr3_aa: CASSDLGAYEQYF
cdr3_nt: TGTGCCAGCAGTGACTTGGGAGCCTACGAGCAGTACTTC

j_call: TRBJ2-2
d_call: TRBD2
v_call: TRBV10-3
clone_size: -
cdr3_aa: CAISDGTRPGELFF
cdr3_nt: TGTGCCATCAGTGACGGGACTAGGCCCGGGGAGCTGTTTTTT

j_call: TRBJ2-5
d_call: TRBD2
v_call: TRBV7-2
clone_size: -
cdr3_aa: CASSRGPRRLAVVDVTQYF
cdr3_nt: TGTGCCAGCAGCAGAGGGCCGCGAAGACTAGCGGTTGTAGACGTGACCCAGTACTTC

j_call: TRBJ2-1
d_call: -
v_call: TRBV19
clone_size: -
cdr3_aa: CATKGAPSYNEQFF
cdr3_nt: TGTGCCACCAAAGGGGCGCCCTCCTACAATGAGCAGTTCTTC

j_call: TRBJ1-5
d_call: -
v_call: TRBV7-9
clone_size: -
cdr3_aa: CASSLGLGQPQHF
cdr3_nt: TGTGCCAGCAGCTTAGGGCTGGGTCAGCCCCAGCATTTT

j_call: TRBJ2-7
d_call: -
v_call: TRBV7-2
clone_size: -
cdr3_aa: CASSIDSYEQYF
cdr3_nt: TGTGCCAGCAGCATCGACTCCTACGAGCAGTACTTC

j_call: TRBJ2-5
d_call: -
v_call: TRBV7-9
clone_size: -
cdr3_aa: CASSLGAARETQYF
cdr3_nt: TGTGCCAGCAGCCTGGGGGCAGCCCGAGAGACCCAGTACTTC

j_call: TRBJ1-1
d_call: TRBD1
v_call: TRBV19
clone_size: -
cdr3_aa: CASSYDRETEAFF
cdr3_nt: TGTGCCAGTAGCTACGACAGGGAAACTGAAGCTTTCTTT

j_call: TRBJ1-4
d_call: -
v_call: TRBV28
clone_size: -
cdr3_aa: CASSPGAPAEKLFF
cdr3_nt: TGTGCCAGCAGTCCCGGGGCCCCAGCTGAAAAACTGTTTTTT

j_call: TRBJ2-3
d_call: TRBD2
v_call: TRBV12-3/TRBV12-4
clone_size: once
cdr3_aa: CASSSIGLAGTTPTQYF
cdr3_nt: TGTGCCAGCAGTTCCATCGGACTAGCGGGGACTACTCCTACGCAGTATTTT

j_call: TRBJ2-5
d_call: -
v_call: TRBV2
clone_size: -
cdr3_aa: CASSVLMETQYF
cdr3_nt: TGTGCCAGCAGTGTGCTGATGGAGACCCAGTACTTC

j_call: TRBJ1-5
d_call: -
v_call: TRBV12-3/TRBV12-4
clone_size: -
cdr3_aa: CASSRSTGGSQPQHF
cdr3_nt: TGTGCCAGCAGTCGTAGTACCGGCGGAAGTCAGCCCCAGCATTTT

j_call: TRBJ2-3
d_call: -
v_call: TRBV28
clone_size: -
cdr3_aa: CASTSITDTQYF
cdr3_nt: TGTGCCAGCACCTCTATTACAGATACGCAGTATTTT

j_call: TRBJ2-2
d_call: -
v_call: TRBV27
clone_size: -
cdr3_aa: CASSYSSWNTGELFF
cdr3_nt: TGTGCCAGCAGTTACTCTTCGTGGAACACCGGGGAGCTGTTTTTT

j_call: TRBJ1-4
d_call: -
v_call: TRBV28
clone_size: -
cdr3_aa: CASSFPPPRVREGNEKLFF
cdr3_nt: TGTGCCAGCAGTTTTCCCCCCCCGAGGGTCCGTGAGGGTAATGAAAAACTGTTTTTT

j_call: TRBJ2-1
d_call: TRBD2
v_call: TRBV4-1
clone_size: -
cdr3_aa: CASSPRTSGASYNEQFF
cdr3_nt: TGCGCCAGCAGCCCTAGGACTAGCGGGGCATCCTACAATGAGCAGTTCTTC

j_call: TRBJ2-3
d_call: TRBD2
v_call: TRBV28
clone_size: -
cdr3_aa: CASGTGLAAGRTQYF
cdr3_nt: TGTGCCAGCGGTACGGGACTAGCGGCAGGGAGGACGCAGTATTTT

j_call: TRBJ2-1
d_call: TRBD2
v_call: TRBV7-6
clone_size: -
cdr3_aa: CASSLEGLASNEQFF
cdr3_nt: TGTGCCAGCAGCTTAGAGGGACTAGCGTCAAATGAGCAGTTCTTC

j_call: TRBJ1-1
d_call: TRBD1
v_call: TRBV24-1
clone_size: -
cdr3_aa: CATSDPGQGETRAFF
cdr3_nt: TGTGCCACCAGTGACCCCGGACAGGGCGAAACCAGGGCTTTCTTT

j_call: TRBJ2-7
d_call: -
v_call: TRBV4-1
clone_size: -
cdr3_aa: CASSLALLRDTSYEQYF
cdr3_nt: TGCGCCAGCAGCCTCGCGCTTCTCCGGGACACTTCCTACGAGCAGTACTTC

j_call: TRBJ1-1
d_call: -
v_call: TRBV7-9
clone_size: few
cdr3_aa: CASSTGRKNTEAFF
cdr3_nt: TGTGCCAGCAGCACGGGACGGAAGAACACTGAAGCTTTCTTT

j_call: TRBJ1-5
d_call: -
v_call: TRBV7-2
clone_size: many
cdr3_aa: CASSMGTSLYSNQPQHF
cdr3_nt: TGTGCCAGCAGCATGGGGACATCCCTCTATAGCAATCAGCCCCAGCATTTT

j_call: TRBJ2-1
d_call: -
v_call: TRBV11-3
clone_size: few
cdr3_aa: CASSLVSGGEQFF
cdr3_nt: TGTGCCAGCAGCTTAGTTTCGGGTGGTGAGCAGTTCTTC

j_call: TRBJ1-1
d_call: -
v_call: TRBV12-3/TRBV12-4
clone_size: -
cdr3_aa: CASSILRGEAFF
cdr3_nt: TGTGCCAGCAGTATACTCAGGGGTGAAGCTTTCTTT

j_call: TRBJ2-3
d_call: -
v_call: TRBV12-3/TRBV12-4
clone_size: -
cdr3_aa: CASSLLQTDTQYF
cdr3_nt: TGTGCCAGCAGTTTATTGCAGACAGATACGCAGTATTTT

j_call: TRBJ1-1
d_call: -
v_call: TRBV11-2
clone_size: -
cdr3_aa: CANTGAGTEAFF
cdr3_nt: TGTGCCAACACGGGGGCAGGCACTGAAGCTTTCTTT

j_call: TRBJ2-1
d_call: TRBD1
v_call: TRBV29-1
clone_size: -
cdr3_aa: CSVVRTGNEQFF
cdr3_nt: TGCAGCGTTGTTCGGACAGGCAATGAGCAGTTCTTC

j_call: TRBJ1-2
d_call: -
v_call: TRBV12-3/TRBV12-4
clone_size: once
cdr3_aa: CASSLGQLMGNYGYTF
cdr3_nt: TGTGCCAGCAGTTTAGGCCAACTAATGGGGAACTATGGCTACACCTTC

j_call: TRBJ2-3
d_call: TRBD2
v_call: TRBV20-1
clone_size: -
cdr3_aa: CSARTSGSTDTQYF
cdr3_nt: TGCAGTGCCCGGACTAGCGGTAGCACAGATACGCAGTATTTT

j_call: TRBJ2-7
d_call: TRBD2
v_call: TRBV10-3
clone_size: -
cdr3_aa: CAIKGGGSSYEQYF
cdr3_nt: TGTGCCATCAAGGGCGGGGGAAGCTCCTACGAGCAGTACTTC

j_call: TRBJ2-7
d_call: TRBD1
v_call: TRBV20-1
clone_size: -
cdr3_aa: CSAINRGFSSSNAYEQYF
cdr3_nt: TGCAGTGCCATTAACAGGGGGTTCTCTTCTTCAAATGCCTACGAGCAGTACTTC

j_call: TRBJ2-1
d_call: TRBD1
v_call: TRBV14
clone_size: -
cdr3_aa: CASSPPNFGRGISNEQFF
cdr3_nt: TGTGCCAGCAGCCCCCCCAATTTCGGCAGGGGGATAAGCAATGAGCAGTTCTTC

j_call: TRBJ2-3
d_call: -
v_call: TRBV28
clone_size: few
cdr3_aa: CASSSTASTDTQYF
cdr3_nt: TGTGCCAGCAGTTCGACAGCCAGCACAGATACGCAGTATTTT

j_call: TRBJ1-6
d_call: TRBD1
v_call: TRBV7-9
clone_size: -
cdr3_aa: CASSFRTGGHNSPLHF
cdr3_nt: TGTGCCAGCAGCTTCCGGACAGGGGGCCACAATTCACCCCTCCACTTT

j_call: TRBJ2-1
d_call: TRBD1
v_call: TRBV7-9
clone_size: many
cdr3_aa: CASSLEGGTGNKFF
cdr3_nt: TGTGCCAGCAGCTTAGAAGGGGGGACAGGGAACAAGTTCTTC

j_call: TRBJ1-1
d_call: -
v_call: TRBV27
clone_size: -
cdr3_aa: CASSISRGGTEAFF
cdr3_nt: TGTGCCAGCAGTATCTCCCGGGGGGGGACTGAAGCTTTCTTT

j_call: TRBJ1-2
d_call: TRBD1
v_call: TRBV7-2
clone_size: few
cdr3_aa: CASSLAGGAGGYTF
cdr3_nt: TGTGCCAGCAGCTTAGCAGGGGGCGCAGGTGGCTACACCTTC

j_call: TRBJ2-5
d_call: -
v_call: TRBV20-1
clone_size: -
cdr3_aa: CSATRGVTGGEETQYF
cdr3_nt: TGCAGTGCTACCAGAGGAGTTACAGGGGGGGAAGAGACCCAGTACTTC

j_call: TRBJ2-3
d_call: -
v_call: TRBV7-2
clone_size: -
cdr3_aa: CASSPSWADTQYF
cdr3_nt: TGTGCCAGCAGCCCGTCATGGGCAGATACGCAGTATTTT

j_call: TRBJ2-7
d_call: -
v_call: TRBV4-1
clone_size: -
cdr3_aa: CASSLHPPGNPTSYEQYF
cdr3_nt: TGCGCCAGCAGCCTACACCCTCCAGGGAACCCTACATCCTACGAGCAGTACTTC

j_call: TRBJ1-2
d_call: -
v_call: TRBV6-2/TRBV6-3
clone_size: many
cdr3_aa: CASSYSKMDPVYGYTF
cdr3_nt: TGTGCCAGCAGTTACTCCAAGATGGATCCCGTATATGGCTACACCTTC